Listed here are 20 T cell receptor beta chains from one sample, sequenced in a study of lymphopenia after photon versus proton radiotherapy. Assay: immunoSEQ multiplex PCR; the TCRdb copy retains only in-frame clones and omits some. The sample includes about 6,100 clones, about nine tenths of them seen just once. The sequencing used peripheral blood, collected from a patient treated with photon-based radiotherapy. Receptors were obtained from a man aged 55 to 69 with cholangiocarcinoma.

J is TRBJ2-7 and V is TRBV7-9; the D gene is possibly TRBD1 (6 bases). Germline values: CDR1 SEHNR, CDR2 FQNEAQ (reference sequence). Trimming shortened V by 3 bases and J by 5 bases, and 17 bases separated the two germline ends. This CDR3 is 15 amino acids long. DNA for the CDR3: TGTGCCAGCAGCTTCCGGACAGCCCCTCTAAACGAGCAGTACTTC. This encodes CASSFRTAPLNEQYF.

The table lists this clone with a count of one. The rearrangement links TRBV10-3 to TRBJ2-7; TRBD1 aligns across 11 bases. In germline, CDR1 is ENHRY, CDR2 SYGVKD. The CDR3 consists of 17 residues. The V segment lost 1 base and the J segment 5 bases; nucleotides outside the gene matches: 10. The DNA for the CDR3 is TGTGCCATCAGTGAGTTCAGTGCGGGACAGGGGGTCGACGAGCAGTACTTC. Its protein is CAISEFSAGQGVDEQYF.

This clone has only a few counts. The gene calls are TRBV2 and TRBJ2-3, with D tentatively TRBD1 (5 bases). This CDR3 has 12 amino acids. Per germline, CDR1 SNHLY and CDR2 FYNNEI. V lost 5 bases, J lost 4 bases, and 7 bases lay in between. CDR3 sequence: CASSTGPDTQYF. In DNA, the CDR3 is TGTGCCAGCAGTACAGGTCCAGATACGCAGTATTTT. Complete variable domain (other parts from reference TRBV2 and TRBJ2-3): EPEVTQTPSHQVTQMGQEVILRCVPISNHLYFYWYRQILGQKVEFLVSFYNNEISEKSEIFDDQFSVERPDGSNFTLKIRSTKLEDSAMYFCASSTGPDTQYFGPGTRLTVL.

The chain has TRBV7-6 and TRBJ1-5, with D unresolved. The CDR3 runs to 13 residues. Germline CDR1 is SGHVS and CDR2 is FNYEAQ. The V and J ends lost 6 bases and 0 bases respectively, with 6 bases between them. The CDR3 region has the DNA TGTGCCAGCAGTGGGGATAGCAATCAGCCCCAGCATTTT. Translated: CASSGDSNQPQHF.

The chain couples TRBV11-2 to TRBJ2-3, with a weak D call TRBD2 (6 bases). This CDR3 has 14 amino acids. CDR1 is SGHAT and CDR2 is FQNNGV in the germline V gene. Trimming cost V 2 bases and J 5 bases, with 11 bases left between them. The chain's CDR3 is CASSLRPGEDTQYF. In nucleotides, the CDR3 is TGTGCCAGCAGCTTACGTCCGGGGGAAGATACGCAGTATTTT. Filled out from reference TRBV11-2 and TRBJ2-3, the complete variable domain reads EAGVAQSPRYKIIEKRQSVAFWCNPISGHATLYWYQQILGQGPKLLIQFQNNGVVDDSQLPKDRFSAERLKGVDSTLKIQPAKLEDSAVYLCASSLRPGEDTQYFGPGTRLTVL.

This rearrangement joins TRBV14 to TRBJ2-2; either TRBD1 or TRBD2 may fit D (5 bases each). Between the trimmed V and J ends, which lost 0 bases and 6 bases, there was a span of 8 bases. Germline V gene data show CDR1 as SGHDN and CDR2 as FVKESK. The CDR3 totals 14 residues. The CDR3 loop reads CASSQDTGPGELFF. The CDR3 DNA follows: TGTGCCAGCAGCCAAGATACGGGGCCCGGGGAGCTGTTTTTT. The full variable domain, its missing parts supplied by reference TRBV14 and TRBJ2-2, is EAGVTQFPSHSVIEKGQTVTLRCDPISGHDNLYWYRRVMGKEIKFLLHFVKESKQDESGMPNNRFLAERTGGTYSTLKVQPAELEDSGVYFCASSQDTGPGELFFGEGSRLTVL.

The chain is built from TRBV18 and TRBJ1-5, with 8 bases that match TRBD1. The CDR3 is 14 amino acids. From germline, CDR1 is KGHSH and CDR2 LQKENI. J lost 5 bases, V lost 5 bases, and 5 bases had no gene match. Here the CDR3 DNA reads TGTGCCAGCTCAGCAGGGGGCGCCGATCAGCCCCAGCATTTT. This encodes CASSAGGADQPQHF.

V gene TRBV6-1 combines with J gene TRBJ1-2; D remains ambiguous. V was trimmed by 6 bases and J by 0 bases, leaving 8 bases between them. The CDR3 covers 13 residues. Germline CDR1 MNHNS, CDR2 SASEGT. CDR3 sequence (DNA): TGTGCCAGCAGGAATTTTACTAACTATGGCTACACCTTC. The encoded protein is CASRNFTNYGYTF.

The chain is built from TRBV9 and TRBJ2-3; TRBD1 or TRBD2 may be the D gene (5 bases each). The CDR3 totals 14 residues. Germline V gene data show CDR1 as SGDLS and CDR2 as YYNGEE. Trimming stripped 3 bases from V and 4 bases from J, with 12 bases between. CDR3 bases: TGTGCCAGCAGCGGGGGACCGCTGCCAGATACGCAGTATTTT. Translation gives CASSGGPLPDTQYF.

The chain links TRBV7-9 to TRBJ1-4; the D is unclear. CDR1 and CDR2 (germline): SEHNR, FQNEAQ (reference sequence). The V gene lost 0 bases and the J gene lost 4 bases, with 6 bases spanning the gap. The CDR3 is 14 amino acids. DNA for the CDR3: TGTGCCAGCAGCTTAGCGGCTTATAATGAAAAACTGTTTTTT. Protein: CASSLAAYNEKLFF.

The CDR3 coding sequence is TGTGCCAGCAGTAAGGACAGGGGAGTTGGTTCACCCCTCCACTTT. It translates to CASSKDRGVGSPLHF. The V call is TRBV6-6, the J call TRBJ1-6; 9 nucleotides agree with TRBD1. CDR1 MNHNY and CDR2 SVGAGI come from the germline V gene (reference sequence). The length of the CDR3 is 15 residues. J was trimmed by 9 bases and V by 5 bases; bases with no gene match: 8.

The rearrangement links TRBV29-1 to TRBJ2-1; 10 nucleotides agree with TRBD2. J lost 4 bases, V lost 2 bases, and 8 bases had no gene match. The germline CDR1 and CDR2 sequences are SQVTM and ANQGSEA. The CDR3 extends over 16 amino acids. The CDR3 DNA reads TGCAGCGTTGAAAATAGCGGGAGGTCCGCTTACAATGAGCAGTTCTTC. Its protein product is CSVENSGRSAYNEQFF.

This chain uses TRBV4-1 with TRBJ2-1, with D possibly TRBD1 on 5 matching bases. V lost 3 bases to trimming and J lost 5 bases, with 23 bases between them. Germline V gene data show CDR1 as MGHRA and CDR2 as YSYEKL. The CDR3 spans 18 residues. The CDR3 DNA reads as TGCGCCAGCAGCCACCAGGGCGGCAGAGAAGGGCTAAACAATGAGCAGTTCTTC. This codes for CASSHQGGREGLNNEQFF.

The chain couples TRBV7-2 to TRBJ1-4, with D perhaps TRBD1 (6 bases). In germline, CDR1 is SGHTA, CDR2 FQGNSA. Trimming shortened V by 5 bases and J by 2 bases, and 18 bases separated the two germline ends. The CDR3 totals 17 residues. CDR3 nucleotides: TGTGCCAGCAGCGGGTGGGACACAGGGCAGACTAATGAAAAACTGTTTTTT. Translated, it gives CASSGWDTGQTNEKLFF. Using reference TRBV7-2 and TRBJ1-4 for the parts outside the CDR3, the full variable domain is GAGVSQSPSNKVTEKGKDVELRCDPISGHTALYWYRQSLGQGLEFLIYFQGNSAPDKSGLPSDRFSAERTGGSVSTLTIQRTQQEDSAVYLCASSGWDTGQTNEKLFFGSGTQLSVL.

The rearrangement joins TRBV11-3 to TRBJ1-1, with D uncertain. V lost 0 bases and J 5 bases, leaving 7 bases between the germline ends. The germline V gene encodes CDR1 SGHNT and CDR2 YENEEA. CDR3 size: 13 residues. CDR3 bases: TGTGCCAGCAGCTTAGATTTTCGGACTGAAGCTTTCTTT. It specifies CASSLDFRTEAFF.

V and J are TRBV19 and TRBJ1-5; maybe TRBD1 (5 bases). There are 17 residues in the CDR3. Trimming stripped 5 bases from V and 4 bases from J, with 21 bases between. Germline V gene data show CDR1 as LNHDA and CDR2 as SQIVND (reference sequence). CDR3 coding DNA: TGTGCCAGTAGTCCCCCGGGCCGCACAGGAGGGAATCAGCCCCAGCATTTT. Amino acid sequence: CASSPPGRTGGNQPQHF.

The CDR3 nucleotides are TGCAGCGTTCCCCCGGGCGGGGGGGCTGACGGCTACACCTTC. Protein sequence: CSVPPGGGADGYTF. The V call is TRBV29-1, the J call TRBJ1-2, with TRBD1 as a possible D gene (6 bases). Germline CDR1 reads SQVTM; CDR2 reads ANQGSEA. V lost 5 bases and J 8 bases, leaving 21 bases between the germline ends. This CDR3 is built from 14 residues.

This rearrangement joins TRBV2 to TRBJ2-7; D uncertain. This CDR3 is 13 amino acids long. V was clipped by 3 bases and J by 5 bases, with 11 bases between them. Germline values: CDR1 SNHLY, CDR2 FYNNEI. The chain's CDR3 is CASSEGSRDEQYF. The CDR3 bases are TGTGCCAGCAGTGAGGGATCACGCGACGAGCAGTACTTC.

V is TRBV13 and J is TRBJ2-7, with a weak D call TRBD1 (6 bases). Trimming cost V 5 bases and J 3 bases, with 14 bases left between them. The CDR3 length is 14 residues. Germline CDR1 PRHDT, CDR2 FYEKMQ (reference sequence). CDR3 in DNA: TGTGCCAGCAGCCCACAGGGTCTGATCTACGAGCAGTACTTC. Translation gives CASSPQGLIYEQYF.

The J gene is TRBJ2-1, the V gene TRBV19; tentatively, D is TRBD1 (6 bases). Trimming left V 4 bases short and J 0 bases short, with 13 bases between. The CDR3 has 16 amino acids. Germline CDR1 and CDR2: LNHDA and SQIVND (reference sequence). Here the CDR3 DNA reads TGTGCCAGTAGTACCGGGACACGGAGCTCCTACAATGAGCAGTTCTTC. As protein: CASSTGTRSSYNEQFF.